Listed here are 27 T cell receptor beta chains from one sample, sequenced in a study of early T cells in non-severe SARS-CoV-2 infection. TCRdb called the 5' RACE reads again in MiXCR, with one record for every CDR3 protein. Among around 60,000 distinct CDR3 sequences listed, 20% were seen once. Sequences were derived from whole blood, sampled at baseline. Receptor source: an adult who was a healthcare worker with PCR-confirmed SARS-CoV-2 infection or an uninfected control (not recorded which).

This chain connects TRBV5-4 to TRBJ2-3; D is perhaps TRBD2 (6 bases). The germline CDR1 and CDR2 sequences are SGHNT and YYREEE (reference sequence). The V end lost 2 bases, the J end lost 4 bases, and 8 bases lay between the germline ends. This CDR3 is built from 13 residues. CDR3 amino acids: CASSFGGADTQYF. In DNA form, the CDR3 reads TGTGCCAGCAGCTTTGGCGGGGCAGATACGCAGTATTTT. The whole variable domain, filled in from reference TRBV5-4 and TRBJ2-3, reads ETGVTQSPTHLIKTRGQQVTLRCSSQSGHNTVSWYQQALGQGPQFIFQYYREEENGRGNFPPRFSGLQFPNYSSELNVNALELDDSALYLCASSFGGADTQYFGPGTRLTVL.

This rearrangement joins TRBV20-1 to TRBJ1-1; tentatively, D is TRBD1 (5 bases). CDR1 DFQATT and CDR2 SNEGSKA come from the germline V gene (reference sequence). The germline V and J ends were trimmed by 2 bases and 5 bases, with 6 bases remaining between them. The CDR3 is 11 residues long. CDR3 amino acids: CSARWGTEAFF. The CDR3 DNA reads as TGCAGTGCTAGATGGGGGACTGAAGCTTTCTTT.

The J gene is TRBJ1-4, the V gene TRBV30; no firm D call. Germline CDR1 is GTSNPN and CDR2 is SVGIG (reference sequence). CDR3 length: 11 residues. The V gene lost 6 bases and the J gene lost 7 bases, with 9 bases spanning the gap. The CDR3 DNA follows: TGTGCCTGCGTCTTGACTGAAAAACTGTTTTTT. This encodes CACVLTEKLFF.

This chain joins TRBV12-3 or TRBV12-4 and TRBJ2-1, with TRBD1 matching over 10 bases. The CDR3 covers 15 residues. Trimming removed 7 bases from V and 9 bases from J; junction bases left unmatched: 12. CDR3 region: CASTATGGAKVEQFF. The CDR3 bases are TGTGCCAGCACCGCGACAGGGGGCGCAAAGGTTGAGCAGTTCTTC.

This clonotype was observed many times. This chain links TRBV27 with TRBJ1-1; no firm D call. Germline V gives CDR1 MNHEY, CDR2 SMNVEV (reference sequence). The CDR3 runs to 14 residues. The V gene lost 1 base and the J gene lost 0 bases, with 6 bases spanning the gap. In DNA, the CDR3 is TGTGCCAGCAGTTTATTCCGGATGAACACTGAAGCTTTCTTT. Translation: CASSLFRMNTEAFF.

This clonotype was detected only a few times. The chain has TRBV7-8 and TRBJ1-2; D is uncertain. Deletions cut 1 base from V and 4 bases from J, with 10 bases between. The germline CDR1 and CDR2 sequences are SGHVS and FQNEAQ. CDR3 length: 14 residues. For the CDR3, the DNA is TGTGCCAGCAGCTTAGGGCCAGGAGCCTATGGCTACACCTTC. It specifies CASSLGPGAYGYTF.

The table lists this clonotype with many counts. The V and J genes are TRBV2 and TRBJ2-5; D ambiguous. Germline CDR1 SNHLY, CDR2 FYNNEI. Between the trimmed V and J ends, which lost 4 bases and 7 bases, there was a span of 10 bases. The CDR3 runs to 12 residues. CDR3 amino acids: CASSAGVGTQYF. As DNA, the CDR3 is TGTGCCAGCAGTGCCGGAGTCGGGACCCAGTACTTC.

This rearrangement joins TRBV7-2 to TRBJ2-5; D is possibly TRBD2 (6 bases). The germline V and J ends were trimmed by 3 bases and 5 bases, with 16 bases remaining between them. The CDR3 sequence is 15 residues long. Germline V gene data show CDR1 as SGHTA and CDR2 as FQGNSA. The CDR3 coding sequence is TGTGCCAGCAGCTTTCTTACCCTCGGAGGGGAGACCCAGTACTTC. Its protein product is CASSFLTLGGETQYF.

The V and J genes are TRBV6-1 and TRBJ1-3; D is unclear. Germline V lookup: CDR1 MNHNS, CDR2 SASEGT. V lost 3 bases to trimming and J lost 2 bases, with 2 bases between them. The CDR3 covers 12 residues. CDR3 loop: CASSDPGNTIYF. CDR3 nucleotide sequence: TGTGCCAGCAGTGATCCTGGAAACACCATATATTTT.

The J gene is TRBJ2-7, the V gene TRBV7-9; D is undetermined. This CDR3 spans 13 amino acids. Trimming cost V 6 bases and J 0 bases, with 9 bases left between them. Germline V gene lookup returns CDR1 SEHNR and CDR2 FQNEAQ (reference sequence). The CDR3 nucleotides read TGTGCCAGCAGGGACCGGACCTCCTACGAGCAGTACTTC. It translates to CASRDRTSYEQYF. The full variable domain, its missing parts supplied by reference TRBV7-9 and TRBJ2-7, is DTGVSQNPRHKITKRGQNVTFRCDPISEHNRLYWYRQTLGQGPEFLTYFQNEAQLEKSRLLSDRFSAERPKGSFSTLEIQRTEQGDSAMYLCASRDRTSYEQYFGPGTRLTVT.

The CDR3 loop is CASSLEGATGELFF. As DNA, the CDR3 is TGTGCCAGCAGCCTCGAGGGGGCCACCGGGGAGCTGTTTTTT. The gene calls are TRBV3-1 and TRBJ2-2; 7 nucleotides match TRBD1. After removal of 4 bases from V and 4 bases from J, the junction contained 3 bases not matched to a gene. Germline CDR1 is LGHDT and CDR2 is YNNKEL (reference sequence). This CDR3 contains 14 residues.

This rearrangement joins TRBV29-1 to TRBJ1-2; no clear D gene. The V end was cut by 5 bases, the J end by 7 bases, with 11 bases between. The CDR3 has 11 residues. The germline CDR1 and CDR2 sequences are SQVTM and ANQGSEA. The chain's CDR3 is CSVMATSGYTF. The CDR3 DNA follows: TGCAGCGTTATGGCCACGAGTGGCTACACCTTC.

V and J are TRBV20-1 and TRBJ2-7; 7 bases match TRBD2. Germline V gene sequence: CDR1 DFQATT, CDR2 SNEGSKA (reference sequence). The CDR3 spans 13 residues. V gave up 6 bases and J gave up 2 bases; unmatched junction bases: 7. The CDR3 nucleotides read TGCAGTGCCCCAAGCGGGGAGACCTACGAGCAGTACTTC. Translating gives CSAPSGETYEQYF.

In this sample, this clonotype turned up a few times. J is TRBJ2-7 and V is TRBV6-2 or TRBV6-3, with D perhaps matching TRBD2 (5 bases). The CDR3 is 15 amino acids. V lost 5 bases to trimming and J lost 2 bases, with 16 bases between them. CDR1 is MNHEY, CDR2 SVGEGT, per germline. CDR3 nucleotide sequence: TGTGCCAGCAGTCCACATCAGGACGGGACCTACGAGCAGTACTTC. This encodes CASSPHQDGTYEQYF.

This clonotype was seen a few times. This chain uses TRBV12-3 or TRBV12-4 with TRBJ1-1; D perhaps matches TRBD1 (6 bases). The V end lost 6 bases, the J end lost 5 bases, and 13 bases lay between the germline ends. The CDR3 runs to 13 residues. The CDR3 here is CASSNQGTTEAFF. The CDR3 nucleotides read TGTGCCAGCAGCAACCAGGGGACGACTGAAGCTTTCTTT.

The V and J genes are TRBV9 and TRBJ2-7, with D uncertain. This CDR3 region has 13 residues. V was cut by 2 bases and J by 2 bases, with 8 bases left in between. Germline-derived CDR1 and CDR2 are SGDLS and YYNGEE. The DNA of the CDR3 is TGTGCCAGCAGCGTCGGGCCTACCTACGAGCAGTACTTC. Amino acid sequence: CASSVGPTYEQYF.

This clonotype was detected only a few times. This chain connects TRBV7-9 to TRBJ2-7, with D possibly matching TRBD1 (6 bases). The germline CDR1 and CDR2 sequences are SEHNR and FQNEAQ (reference sequence). The V end lost 5 bases, the J end lost 0 bases, and 11 bases lay between the germline ends. The CDR3 is 14 residues long. The CDR3 reads CASSPGQTSYEQYF. The CDR3 DNA sequence: TGTGCCAGCAGCCCGGGACAAACCTCCTACGAGCAGTACTTC. Using reference TRBV7-9 and TRBJ2-7 for the parts outside the CDR3, the full variable domain is DTGVSQNPRHKITKRGQNVTFRCDPISEHNRLYWYRQTLGQGPEFLTYFQNEAQLEKSRLLSDRFSAERPKGSFSTLEIQRTEQGDSAMYLCASSPGQTSYEQYFGPGTRLTVT.

Only a few counts were recorded for this clonotype. The chain combines TRBV6-1 with TRBJ1-5; D is possibly TRBD1 (5 bases). Germline CDR1 and CDR2: MNHNS and SASEGT. The CDR3 spans 16 residues. V lost 6 bases to trimming and J lost 5 bases, with 20 bases between them. As DNA, the CDR3 is TGTGCCAGCAGCCTCCAAAGTCCAGGGATGCATCAGCCCCAGCATTTT. It yields the protein CASSLQSPGMHQPQHF.

The V call is TRBV10-2, the J call TRBJ2-1, with 7 bases matching TRBD1. Germline-derived CDR1 and CDR2 are WSHSY and SAAADI. After removal of 9 bases from V and 7 bases from J, the junction contained 12 bases not matched to a gene. CDR3 length: 14 residues. The CDR3 spells CASSRQGSVNEQFF. In nucleotides, the CDR3 is TGCGCCAGTTCCCGACAGGGTTCGGTGAATGAGCAGTTCTTC.

The chain has TRBV10-2 and TRBJ2-2; tentatively, D is TRBD2 (6 bases). The CDR3 totals 15 residues. Germline CDR1 is WSHSY and CDR2 is SAAADI. V dropped 7 bases and J dropped 3 bases, with 15 bases sitting between them. CDR3 protein: CASKSSGSYTGELFF. In DNA form, the CDR3 reads TGCGCCAGCAAATCCAGCGGGTCCTACACCGGGGAGCTGTTTTTT.

This clonotype was observed a few times. The CDR3 region is CASSESGDTQYF. The CDR3 nucleotides are TGTGCCAGCAGTGAAAGCGGGGATACGCAGTATTTT. This chain links TRBV6-1 with TRBJ2-3, with TRBD2 as a possible D gene (6 bases). Germline-derived CDR1 and CDR2 are MNHNS and SASEGT. CDR3 length: 12 amino acids. With 2 bases removed from V and 6 bases from J, the gap between germline ends came to 6 bases.

The genes are TRBV9 and TRBJ2-2, with a possible D match to TRBD2 (6 bases). V was clipped by 7 bases and J by 1 base, with 14 bases between them. Germline V lookup: CDR1 SGDLS, CDR2 YYNGEE. The CDR3 spans 15 residues. The CDR3 bases are TGTGCCAGCCGACCGGCGGGATTGAACACCGGGGAGCTGTTTTTT. This codes for CASRPAGLNTGELFF. The full variable domain, its missing parts supplied by reference TRBV9 and TRBJ2-2, is DSGVTQTPKHLITATGQRVTLRCSPRSGDLSVYWYQQSLDQGLQFLIQYYNGEERAKGNILERFSAQQFPDLHSELNLSSLELGDSALYFCASRPAGLNTGELFFGEGSRLTVL.

By sample share, this clonotype is medium-sized (0.01 to 0.1%). J is TRBJ2-7 and V is TRBV20-1; 7 bases map to TRBD1. The ends lost 0 bases at V and 2 bases at J; junction bases unmatched: 4. The CDR3 loop spans 14 amino acids. CDR1 DFQATT and CDR2 SNEGSKA come from the germline V gene (reference sequence). The CDR3 nucleotides are TGCAGTGCTAGAGATATAGGACAGGCCTACGAGCAGTACTTC. Translated, it gives CSARDIGQAYEQYF.

This clonotype was counted ten times or more. The CDR3 bases are TGCAGTGCCCCGGGCGGCTCCTATAATTCACCCCTCCACTTT. Protein sequence: CSAPGGSYNSPLHF. The rearrangement links TRBV20-1 to TRBJ1-6; D not certain. V was clipped by 6 bases and J by 0 bases, with 9 bases between them. The CDR3 runs to 14 residues. The germline V gene encodes CDR1 DFQATT and CDR2 SNEGSKA (reference sequence).

This clonotype was counted only a few times. This chain connects TRBV20-1 to TRBJ2-3; no definite D call. The CDR3 is made up of 10 amino acids. The V end was cut by 6 bases, the J end by 7 bases, with 8 bases between. The germline CDR1 and CDR2 sequences are DFQATT and SNEGSKA (reference sequence). CDR3 loop: CSASPNTQYF. Here the CDR3 DNA reads TGCAGTGCGTCCCCAAATACGCAGTATTTT.

The rearrangement joins TRBV4-1 to TRBJ2-5; no clear D. The CDR3 length is 13 residues. In germline, CDR1 is MGHRA, CDR2 YSYEKL. V lost 7 bases and J 4 bases, leaving 13 bases between the germline ends. In nucleotides, the CDR3 is TGCGCCAGCAAAGCTTACGCAGGAGAGACCCAGTACTTC. Translated, it gives CASKAYAGETQYF.

This clonotype was seen more than once but under ten times. The chain uses TRBV7-9 and TRBJ1-1; D possibly corresponds to TRBD1 (6 bases). This CDR3 region has 16 residues. V was shortened by 2 bases and J by 1 base, with 14 bases between the two germline ends. Germline-derived CDR1 and CDR2 are SEHNR and FQNEAQ (reference sequence). CDR3 in DNA: TGTGCCAGCAGCTTAAGGGCAGGGGCAGCGAACACTGAAGCTTTCTTT. Protein product: CASSLRAGAANTEAFF.